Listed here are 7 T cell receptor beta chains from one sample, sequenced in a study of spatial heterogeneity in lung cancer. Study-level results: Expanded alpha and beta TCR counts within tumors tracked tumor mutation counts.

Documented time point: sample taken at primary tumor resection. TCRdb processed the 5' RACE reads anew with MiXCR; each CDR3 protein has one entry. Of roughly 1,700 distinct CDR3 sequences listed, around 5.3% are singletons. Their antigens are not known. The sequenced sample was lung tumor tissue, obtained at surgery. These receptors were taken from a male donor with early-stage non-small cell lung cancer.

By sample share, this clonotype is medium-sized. In DNA, the CDR3 is TGTGCCAGCAGTAAAGGACCTGATAGCAATCAGCCCCAGCATTTT. Protein sequence: CASSKGPDSNQPQHF. V is TRBV7-2 and J is TRBJ1-5; D gene ambiguous. Looked up from germline, CDR1 is SGHTA and CDR2 is FQGNSA. The CDR3 contains 15 residues. The germline V and J ends were trimmed by 6 bases and 0 bases, with 12 bases remaining between them. Combining the CDR3 with reference TRBV7-2 and TRBJ1-5 gives the whole variable domain GAGVSQSPSNKVTEKGKDVELRCDPISGHTALYWYRQSLGQGLEFLIYFQGNSAPDKSGLPSDRFSAERTGGSVSTLTIQRTQQEDSAVYLCASSKGPDSNQPQHFGDGTRLSIL.

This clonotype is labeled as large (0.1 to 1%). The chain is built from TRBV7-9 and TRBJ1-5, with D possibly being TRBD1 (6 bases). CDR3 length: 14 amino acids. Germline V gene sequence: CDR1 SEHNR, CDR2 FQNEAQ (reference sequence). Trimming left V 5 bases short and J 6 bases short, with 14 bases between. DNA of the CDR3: TGTGCCAGCAGCGAGGACAGCTCAAGTCAGCCCCAGCATTTT. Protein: CASSEDSSSQPQHF. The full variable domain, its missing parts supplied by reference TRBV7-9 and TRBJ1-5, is DTGVSQNPRHKITKRGQNVTFRCDPISEHNRLYWYRQTLGQGPEFLTYFQNEAQLEKSRLLSDRFSAERPKGSFSTLEIQRTEQGDSAMYLCASSEDSSSQPQHFGDGTRLSIL.

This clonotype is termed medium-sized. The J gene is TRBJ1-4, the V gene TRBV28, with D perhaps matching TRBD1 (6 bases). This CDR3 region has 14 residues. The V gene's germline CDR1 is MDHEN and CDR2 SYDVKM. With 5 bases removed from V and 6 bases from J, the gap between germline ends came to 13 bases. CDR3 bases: TGTGCCAGCAGTCACCGGGACACCTATGAAAAACTGTTTTTT. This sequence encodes CASSHRDTYEKLFF.

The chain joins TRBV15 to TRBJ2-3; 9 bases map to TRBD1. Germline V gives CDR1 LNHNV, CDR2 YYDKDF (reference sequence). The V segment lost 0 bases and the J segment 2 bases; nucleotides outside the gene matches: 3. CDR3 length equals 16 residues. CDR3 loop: CATSREGQGVTDTQYF. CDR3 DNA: TGTGCCACCAGCAGAGAGGGACAGGGTGTCACAGATACGCAGTATTTT. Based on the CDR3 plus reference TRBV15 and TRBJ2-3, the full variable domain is DAMVIQNPRYQVTQFGKPVTLSCSQTLNHNVMYWYQQKSSQAPKLLFHYYDKDFNNEADTPDNFQSRRPNTSFCFLDIRSPGLGDTAMYLCATSREGQGVTDTQYFGPGTRLTVL.

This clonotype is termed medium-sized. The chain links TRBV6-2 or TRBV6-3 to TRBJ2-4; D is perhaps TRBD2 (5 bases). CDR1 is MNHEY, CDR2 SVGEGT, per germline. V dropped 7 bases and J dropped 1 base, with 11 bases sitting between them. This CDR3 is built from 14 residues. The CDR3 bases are TGTGCCAGCAAGCTAGCTCCGGCCAAAAACATTCAGTACTTC. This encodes CASKLAPAKNIQYF.

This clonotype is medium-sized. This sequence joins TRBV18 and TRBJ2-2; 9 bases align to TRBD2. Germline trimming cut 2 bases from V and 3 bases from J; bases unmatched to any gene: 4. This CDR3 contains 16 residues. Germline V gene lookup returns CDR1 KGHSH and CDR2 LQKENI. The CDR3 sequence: CASSPGTSIHTGELFF. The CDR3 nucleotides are TGTGCCAGCTCACCAGGGACTAGCATCCACACCGGGGAGCTGTTTTTT.

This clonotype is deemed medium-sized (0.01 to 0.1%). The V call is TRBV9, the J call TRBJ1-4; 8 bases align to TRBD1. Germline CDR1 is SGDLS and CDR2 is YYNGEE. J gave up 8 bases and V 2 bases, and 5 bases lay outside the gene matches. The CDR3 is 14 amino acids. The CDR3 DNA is TGTGCCAGCAGCGTTGGACAGGGTTGGGAAAAACTGTTTTTT. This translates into CASSVGQGWEKLFF.